A single T cell receptor beta chain is shown here with its context. The sample comes from a study of blood T cell repertoires in COVID-19. Libraries were prepared by immunoSEQ multiplex PCR; TCRdb keeps only in-frame clonotypes and omits some of them. The repertoire includes more than 70,000 clones, around 74% of them detected once, and around 9.5% sits in the top ten. Trimming removed 7 bases from V and 4 bases from J, with 14 bases in between. This CDR3 contains 15 residues. Germline V gives CDR1 LNHDA, CDR2 SQIVND (reference sequence). The rearrangement uses TRBV19 and TRBJ2-6, with a weak D call TRBD1 (5 bases). The sequence derives from a human donor in a cohort sampled during active COVID-19. Sequenced sample: peripheral blood. The CDR3 nucleotides are TGTGCCAGTATTAGACAAGGGGTGGGGGCCAACGTCCTGACTTTC. Translation gives CASIRQGVGANVLTF.